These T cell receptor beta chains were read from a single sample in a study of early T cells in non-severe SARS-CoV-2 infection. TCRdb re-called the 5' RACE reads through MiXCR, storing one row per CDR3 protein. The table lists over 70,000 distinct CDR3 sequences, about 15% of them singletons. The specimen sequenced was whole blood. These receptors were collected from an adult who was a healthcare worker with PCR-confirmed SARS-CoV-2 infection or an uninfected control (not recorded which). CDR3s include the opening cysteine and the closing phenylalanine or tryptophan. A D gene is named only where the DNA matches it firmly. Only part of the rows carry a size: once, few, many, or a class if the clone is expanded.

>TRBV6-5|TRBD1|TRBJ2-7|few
CASEGQGDDEQYF
TGTGCCAGCGAGGGTCAGGGGGACGACGAGCAGTACTTC
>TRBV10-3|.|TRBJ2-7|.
CAISESRPLQKPKYEQYF
TGTGCCATCAGTGAGTCGAGGCCCCTCCAGAAGCCCAAATACGAGCAGTACTTC
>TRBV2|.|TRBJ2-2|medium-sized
CASMRNTGELFF
TGTGCCAGCATGAGGAACACCGGGGAGCTGTTTTTT
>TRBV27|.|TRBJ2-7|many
CASSLTPGEEQYF
TGTGCCAGCAGTTTAACCCCGGGGGAAGAGCAGTACTTC
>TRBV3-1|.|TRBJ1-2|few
CASSRPGGAATF
TGTGCCAGCAGCCGGCCCGGCGGTGCCGCCACCTTC
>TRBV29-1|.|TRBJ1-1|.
CSAGHMNTEAFF
TGCAGCGCAGGACACATGAACACTGAAGCTTTCTTT
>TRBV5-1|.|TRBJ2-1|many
CASSLLRRAAYNEQFF
TGCGCCAGCAGCCTTCTTCGGCGGGCAGCCTACAATGAGCAGTTCTTC
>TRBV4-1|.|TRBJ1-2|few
CASSQGEDYGYTF
TGCGCCAGCAGCCAAGGGGAGGACTATGGCTACACCTTC
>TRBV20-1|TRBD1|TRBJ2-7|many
CSAKNRGPYEQYF
TGCAGTGCTAAAAACAGGGGGCCCTACGAGCAGTACTTC
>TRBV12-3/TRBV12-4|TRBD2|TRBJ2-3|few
CVSRGLAGDTDTQYF
TGTGTCAGCAGGGGACTAGCGGGAGACACCGATACGCAGTATTTT
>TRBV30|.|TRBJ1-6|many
CAWTQLSSYNSPLHF
TGTGCCTGGACTCAGCTTAGCTCCTATAATTCACCCCTCCACTTT
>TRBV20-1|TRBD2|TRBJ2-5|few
CSAMMSTSGSMRGAETQYF
TGCAGTGCTATGATGTCTACTAGCGGGAGTATGAGGGGGGCAGAGACCCAGTACTTC
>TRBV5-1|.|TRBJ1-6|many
CASSYRSGRNSPLHF
TGCGCCAGCAGCTACCGGAGTGGTAGGAATTCACCCCTCCACTTT
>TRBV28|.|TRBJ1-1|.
CASRLRGLNGEAFF
TGTGCCAGCAGGCTGAGGGGACTGAATGGTGAAGCTTTCTTT
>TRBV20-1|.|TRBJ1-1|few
CRSDGLNTEAFF
TGCAGAAGTGACGGATTGAACACTGAAGCTTTCTTT
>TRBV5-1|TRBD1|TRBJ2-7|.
CASRQGSYERYF
TGCGCCAGCCGACAGGGTTCCTACGAGCGGTACTTC